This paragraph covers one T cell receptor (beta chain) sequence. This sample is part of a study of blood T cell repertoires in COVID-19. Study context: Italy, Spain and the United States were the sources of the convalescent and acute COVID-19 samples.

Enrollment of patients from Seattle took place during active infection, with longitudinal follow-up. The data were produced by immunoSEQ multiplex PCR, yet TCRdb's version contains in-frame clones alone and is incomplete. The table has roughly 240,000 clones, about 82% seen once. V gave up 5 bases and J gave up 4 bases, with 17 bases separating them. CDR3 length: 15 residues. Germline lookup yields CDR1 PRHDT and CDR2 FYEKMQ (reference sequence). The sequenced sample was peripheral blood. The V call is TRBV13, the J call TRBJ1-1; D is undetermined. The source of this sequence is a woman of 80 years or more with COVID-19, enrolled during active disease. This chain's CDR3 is CASSPLREGVTEAFF. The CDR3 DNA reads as TGTGCCAGCAGCCCACTGAGGGAAGGAGTCACTGAAGCTTTCTTT.